One and the same sample provided the 29 T cell receptor beta chains below, sequenced in a study of T cells in Graves' hyperthyroidism and ophthalmopathy. Researchers took RNA transcripts and amplified the TCR beta CDR3 regions from them. The HTBI primer set served for first-round RT-PCR of the TCR CDR3. TCRdb fed the multiplex PCR reads into MiXCR, producing one record per CDR3 protein. The profile covers around 570,000 distinct CDR3 sequences, with 20% appearing a single time and over 45% taken by the ten largest. Sequenced material: blood. Every receptor here comes from a man aged 40-55 years with Graves' ophthalmopathy.

The V gene is TRBV5-5, the J gene TRBJ2-1, with 7 bases aligning to TRBD2. CDR1 is SGHKS and CDR2 is YYEKEE in the germline V gene (reference sequence). J was trimmed by 3 bases and V by 2 bases; bases with no gene match: 5. The CDR3 length is 15 residues. The CDR3 reads CASSFSSSGYNEQFF. DNA of the CDR3: TGTGCCAGCAGCTTTTCGTCTAGCGGCTACAATGAGCAGTTCTTC.

Ten or more counts support this clonotype. The CDR3 coding sequence is TGTGCCAGCAGTTTACGTGGGGACGGTCCCTACGAGCAGTACTTC. Translated: CASSLRGDGPYEQYF. The gene calls are TRBV12-3 or TRBV12-4 and TRBJ2-7; either TRBD1 or TRBD2 may supply D (5 bases each). This CDR3 is 15 amino acids long. Deletions cut 2 bases from V and 2 bases from J, with 13 bases between.

Details on this clonotype: A much larger clone lies a single base off, so this may be a read error. This chain links TRBV5-1 with TRBJ2-3, with D unresolved. The end of the DNA fits TRBJ1-5 better, so the J call may be wrong. This CDR3 has 14 amino acids. Germline V gene sequence: CDR1 SGHRS, CDR2 YFSETQ. The CDR3 coding sequence is TGCGCCAGCAGACTAGCGGGAGACACAGATACGCAGCATTTT. Residues: CASRLAGDTDTQHF.

The chain couples TRBV7-9 to TRBJ2-7; D is possibly TRBD1 (5 bases). From germline, CDR1 is SEHNR and CDR2 FQNEAQ (reference sequence). This CDR3 is 13 amino acids long. Trimming cost V 3 bases and J 2 bases, with 8 bases left between them. The CDR3 bases are TGTGCCAGCAGCTTTAAGGGGCCCTACGAGCAGTACTTC. Protein product: CASSFKGPYEQYF.

The chain carries TRBV20-1 and TRBJ2-7; 8 bases match TRBD2. The germline V gene has CDR1 DFQATT and CDR2 SNEGSKA (reference sequence). V was clipped by 1 base and J by 5 bases; unmatched bases: 7. The CDR3 is 14 residues long. The CDR3 spells CSARGGGGRNEQYF. The CDR3 nucleotides read TGCAGTGCTAGAGGGGGAGGCGGGAGGAACGAGCAGTACTTC.

The J gene is TRBJ2-2, the V gene TRBV11-3; D tentatively reads TRBD1 or TRBD2 (5 bases each). Deletions cut 3 bases from V and 5 bases from J, with 19 bases between. The CDR3 has 17 amino acids. The germline V gene has CDR1 SGHNT and CDR2 YENEEA. The CDR3 DNA is TGTGCCAGCAGCTTCCCCACTTTGGGGGTTTCGACCGGGGAGCTGTTTTTT. It translates to CASSFPTLGVSTGELFF.

The table lists this clonotype with many counts. The rearrangement uses TRBV18 and TRBJ2-1, with 10 bases that match TRBD2. In germline, CDR1 is KGHSH, CDR2 LQKENI. Trimming removed 6 bases from V and 4 bases from J; junction bases left unmatched: 6. The CDR3 totals 15 residues. CDR3 nucleotide sequence: TGTGCCAGCTCCCCGGCTAGCGGGGGATACAATGAGCAGTTCTTC. Residues: CASSPASGGYNEQFF.

This clonotype showed up many times. V usage is TRBV6-2 or TRBV6-3 and J usage is TRBJ1-5; 8 nucleotides match TRBD1. V shed 1 base and J 4 bases; nucleotides not matched to a gene: 6. The CDR3 is 16 amino acids. The germline V gene encodes CDR1 MNHEY and CDR2 SVGEGT. This chain's CDR3 is CASSYLSRGQNQPQHF. DNA for the CDR3: TGTGCCAGCAGTTACTTATCCAGGGGGCAGAATCAGCCCCAGCATTTT.

The V and J genes are TRBV7-2 and TRBJ2-7, with 8 bases fitting TRBD2. Germline V lookup: CDR1 SGHTA, CDR2 FQGNSA. Trimming cost V 5 bases and J 0 bases; bases outside gene matches: 12. The CDR3 sequence is 17 residues long. The CDR3 DNA sequence: TGTGCCAGCAGCCGAGAGGGCGGCGGGAGGCGCTCCTACGAGCAGTACTTC. Translated, it gives CASSREGGGRRSYEQYF.

In this sample, this clonotype turned up a few times. The rearrangement joins TRBV9 to TRBJ2-2, with D unresolved. The V gene lost 0 bases and the J gene lost 3 bases, with 6 bases spanning the gap. CDR3 length: 14 amino acids. Germline CDR1 SGDLS, CDR2 YYNGEE. In nucleotides, the CDR3 is TGTGCCAGCAGCGTAGGGACCTACACCGGGGAGCTGTTTTTT. Amino acid sequence: CASSVGTYTGELFF.

The J gene is TRBJ2-1, the V gene TRBV20-1; D is undetermined. Germline CDR1 is DFQATT and CDR2 is SNEGSKA (reference sequence). V lost 1 base to trimming and J lost 0 bases, with 10 bases between them. The CDR3 is 15 residues long. This CDR3 is CSARGLPSSYNEQFF. The DNA of the CDR3 is TGCAGTGCTAGAGGGCTCCCGAGCTCCTACAATGAGCAGTTCTTC.

This clonotype appeared many times. The chain employs TRBV10-3 and TRBJ1-1, with a weak D call TRBD1 (5 bases). This CDR3 contains 14 residues. CDR1 and CDR2 from the germline V gene are ENHRY and SYGVKD. V dropped 5 bases and J dropped 1 base, with 11 bases sitting between them. CDR3 sequence: CAISRTRGNTEAFF. CDR3 DNA sequence: TGTGCCATCAGTAGGACACGAGGGAACACTGAAGCTTTCTTT.

This clonotype was observed a handful of times. This rearrangement joins TRBV18 to TRBJ1-3; D unresolved. The CDR3 extends over 17 amino acids. The V end was cut by 2 bases, the J end by 3 bases, with 17 bases between. Germline V CDR1 and CDR2: KGHSH, LQKENI. The CDR3 protein is CASSPRMSVSLGNTIYF. For the CDR3, the DNA is TGTGCCAGCTCACCAAGAATGAGCGTCTCCCTTGGAAACACCATATATTTT.

The V and J genes are TRBV5-1 and TRBJ1-2; D not certain. Per germline, CDR1 SGHRS and CDR2 YFSETQ. This CDR3 has 14 residues. The V and J ends lost 5 bases and 7 bases respectively, with 18 bases between them. The CDR3 region is CASSGSVSFGGYTF. CDR3 nucleotides: TGCGCCAGCAGTGGGTCCGTAAGTTTCGGTGGCTACACCTTC.

This rearrangement joins TRBV20-1 to TRBJ2-5, with 7 bases aligning to TRBD2. The germline V gene has CDR1 DFQATT and CDR2 SNEGSKA (reference sequence). The J segment lost 5 bases and the V segment lost 3 bases, leaving 12 bases of the junction unmatched. The CDR3 extends over 15 amino acids. Here the CDR3 reads CSARVWATGGETQYF. The CDR3 nucleotides are TGCAGTGCTAGGGTGTGGGCCACCGGGGGGGAGACCCAGTACTTC.

J is TRBJ1-1 and V is TRBV9; 7 bases match TRBD1. Trimming cost V 4 bases and J 1 base; bases outside gene matches: 4. The V gene's germline CDR1 is SGDLS and CDR2 YYNGEE. This CDR3 comprises 14 residues. CDR3 loop: CASSPQGRNTEAFF. The CDR3 DNA reads as TGTGCCAGCAGCCCACAGGGGAGGAACACTGAAGCTTTCTTT. The full variable domain, its missing parts supplied by reference TRBV9 and TRBJ1-1, is DSGVTQTPKHLITATGQRVTLRCSPRSGDLSVYWYQQSLDQGLQFLIQYYNGEERAKGNILERFSAQQFPDLHSELNLSSLELGDSALYFCASSPQGRNTEAFFGQGTRLTVV.

V is TRBV12-3 or TRBV12-4 and J is TRBJ2-5, with TRBD2 matching 7 bases. The V gene end was trimmed by 6 bases and the J gene end by 4 bases; junction bases not matched to a gene: 8. CDR3 size: 14 residues. The CDR3 coding sequence is TGTGCCAGCAGACAAGCGGGGTGGGGAGAGACCCAGTACTTC. Its protein product is CASRQAGWGETQYF.

This clonotype was detected ten times or more. The chain employs TRBV6-1 and TRBJ2-7; D remains unclear. V dropped 0 bases and J dropped 1 base, with 10 bases sitting between them. Germline CDR1 and CDR2: MNHNS and SASEGT. The CDR3 totals 15 residues. The CDR3 DNA is TGTGCCAGCAGTGAAGCGAGAACGGTATCCTACGAGCAGTACTTC. It codes for CASSEARTVSYEQYF.

This clonotype appeared many times. This rearrangement joins TRBV2 to TRBJ2-2; 12 bases fit TRBD2. Germline CDR1 reads SNHLY; CDR2 reads FYNNEI. V dropped 5 bases and J dropped 7; count of bases not matched to a gene: 5. This CDR3 region has 15 residues. Written as DNA, the CDR3 is TGTGCCAGCAGTCCGGGACTAGCGGGCAGCGGGGAGCTGTTTTTT. Protein sequence: CASSPGLAGSGELFF.

At least ten counts were recorded for this clonotype. The chain carries TRBV2 and TRBJ2-1; perhaps TRBD2 as D (6 bases). Germline-derived CDR1 and CDR2 are SNHLY and FYNNEI. This CDR3 is built from 13 residues. V was trimmed by 6 bases and J by 9 bases, leaving 15 bases between them. The CDR3 loop is CASRRGLLREQFF. As DNA, the CDR3 is TGTGCCAGCAGGCGGGGACTCCTTCGTGAGCAGTTCTTC.

This clonotype was seen a handful of times. The V and J genes are TRBV28 and TRBJ2-1; no reliable D call. Germline CDR1 MDHEN, CDR2 SYDVKM. This CDR3 is 13 amino acids long. V lost 4 bases to trimming and J lost 5 bases, with 9 bases between them. The CDR3 sequence: CASSSRMDNEQFF. CDR3 coding DNA: TGTGCCAGCAGTTCCCGGATGGACAATGAGCAGTTCTTC.

This sequence joins TRBV14 and TRBJ1-2, with unresolved D. The CDR3 spans 15 residues. V was trimmed by 0 bases and J by 2 bases, leaving 10 bases between them. Germline CDR1 is SGHDN and CDR2 is FVKESK. CDR3 in amino acids: CASSQDPGPNYGYTF. As DNA, the CDR3 is TGTGCCAGCAGCCAAGATCCAGGACCCAACTATGGCTACACCTTC.

The sample holds many counts of this clonotype. The chain links TRBV18 to TRBJ2-7, with 13 bases aligning to TRBD2. The germline V gene encodes CDR1 KGHSH and CDR2 LQKENI. Trimming took 2 bases from V and 3 from J; bases not matched to a gene: 4. The CDR3 covers 16 residues. CDR3 sequence reads: CASSPTGTSGIYEQYF. DNA for the CDR3: TGTGCCAGCTCACCAACCGGGACTAGCGGGATCTACGAGCAGTACTTC.

This clonotype was recorded only once. Possible read error: a much larger clone is one base away. The missing conserved phenylalanine or tryptophan at the end of this CDR3 makes a read error likely. CDR3 DNA: TGCGCCAGCAGCTTGGCCGGGACAGGGGGCCCCGCGAACACCGGGGAGCTGTTTTCT. It codes for CASSLAGTGGPANTGELFS. The J gene is TRBJ2-2, the V gene TRBV5-1, with 12 bases lining up with TRBD1. V shed 0 bases, J shed 0 bases, and the junction held 6 bases outside the gene matches. The CDR3 covers 19 residues. Germline V gives CDR1 SGHRS, CDR2 YFSETQ.

V is TRBV7-2 and J is TRBJ1-2; TRBD1 agrees at 8 bases. V gave up 5 bases and J gave up 9 bases; unmatched junction bases: 8. The length of the CDR3 is 13 residues. From germline, CDR1 is SGHTA and CDR2 FQGNSA. The CDR3 nucleotides are TGTGCCAGCAGCAGGACAGGGATCAATAGCTACACCTTC. It yields the protein CASSRTGINSYTF.

This clonotype was recorded a few times. This rearrangement joins TRBV7-9 to TRBJ2-7, with 9 bases lining up with TRBD1. CDR3 size: 16 residues. Germline-derived CDR1 and CDR2 are SEHNR and FQNEAQ (reference sequence). V shed 7 bases, J shed 5 bases, and the junction held 15 bases outside the gene matches. The DNA for the CDR3 is TGTGCCAGCACCACCGGAAACCGGGACAGGGCACACGAGCAGTACTTC. This encodes CASTTGNRDRAHEQYF.

The chain has TRBV11-3 and TRBJ1-5; tentatively, D is TRBD1 (6 bases). Germline loops: CDR1 SGHNT, CDR2 YENEEA. Trimming took 9 bases from V and 4 from J, leaving 31 bases between them. The CDR3 has 19 amino acids. In DNA, the CDR3 is TGTGCCAGGAATCGACAGGCCCTTACCCCATCGTTACATAATCAGCCCCAGCATTTT. Translating gives CARNRQALTPSLHNQPQHF.

The J gene is TRBJ1-2, the V gene TRBV6-1; no clear D. V was trimmed by 6 bases and J by 5 bases, leaving 13 bases between them. This CDR3 region has 13 residues. Germline-derived CDR1 and CDR2 are MNHNS and SASEGT. This chain's CDR3 is CASSIKVAYGYTF. The DNA for the CDR3 is TGTGCCAGCAGCATCAAGGTGGCGTATGGCTACACCTTC.

This clonotype has a handful of counts. This chain connects TRBV28 to TRBJ1-2; D unclear. The CDR3 contains 11 residues. The germline V gene has CDR1 MDHEN and CDR2 SYDVKM. Trimming took off 8 bases at V and 8 bases at J, with 12 bases between the two ends. This CDR3 is CASGSNQGYTF. The CDR3 nucleotides read TGTGCCAGCGGGTCGAATCAAGGCTACACCTTC.